This entry lists 28 T cell receptor beta chains sequenced from one sample in a study of blood T cell repertoires in COVID-19. Sequencing used immunoSEQ multiplex PCR; TCRdb keeps in-frame clones, though not all of them. In the table there are some 110,000 clones, roughly 90% of which are singletons. Sequences were obtained from peripheral blood. The receptors were gathered from a man in his 70s who had recovered from COVID-19.

This clone was picked up one time. The V gene is TRBV19, the J gene TRBJ1-6, with D unclear. The CDR3 covers 12 residues. V shed 6 bases and J shed 12 bases, with 12 bases lying between them. CDR1 LNHDA and CDR2 SQIVND come from the germline V gene (reference sequence). The CDR3 is CASSSLPGPLHF. CDR3 coding DNA: TGTGCCAGTAGCTCTCTACCGGGACCCCTCCACTTT.

This clone was detected a few times. V gene TRBV7-9 combines with J gene TRBJ2-7; 9 positions match TRBD1. This CDR3 has 13 residues. The germline CDR1 and CDR2 sequences are SEHNR and FQNEAQ (reference sequence). The junction had 1 base not matched to a gene; V was cut back by 1 base and J by 6 bases. CDR3 sequence: CASSLDRGREQYF. CDR3 nucleotides: TGTGCCAGCAGCTTAGACAGGGGGCGCGAGCAGTACTTC.

The rearrangement joins TRBV10-3 to TRBJ2-7, with D possibly being TRBD2 (5 bases). Germline V gene sequence: CDR1 ENHRY, CDR2 SYGVKD. Between the trimmed V and J ends, which lost 10 bases and 3 bases, there was a span of 16 bases. The CDR3 has 13 amino acids. CDR3 coding DNA: TGTGCCACCGGGGAGACGGAGATCTACGAGCAGTACTTC. Its translation is CATGETEIYEQYF.

In its sample, this clone was seen once. This chain joins TRBV5-4 and TRBJ2-3; possible D gene TRBD2, 5 bases. Germline lookup yields CDR1 SGHNT and CDR2 YYREEE (reference sequence). The V end lost 5 bases, the J end lost 5 bases, and 18 bases lay between the germline ends. This CDR3 is 15 amino acids long. The CDR3 sequence is CASRGPRFGEDTQYF. CDR3 DNA: TGTGCCAGCAGAGGGCCCCGATTCGGGGAAGATACGCAGTATTTT. Filled out from reference TRBV5-4 and TRBJ2-3, the complete variable domain reads ETGVTQSPTHLIKTRGQQVTLRCSSQSGHNTVSWYQQALGQGPQFIFQYYREEENGRGNFPPRFSGLQFPNYSSELNVNALELDDSALYLCASRGPRFGEDTQYFGPGTRLTVL.

The rearrangement joins TRBV7-3 to TRBJ2-1, with TRBD2 matching over 10 bases. The CDR3 has 14 amino acids. The J segment lost 7 bases and the V segment lost 5 bases, leaving 5 bases of the junction unmatched. The germline V gene has CDR1 SGHTA and CDR2 FQGTGA. The CDR3 loop reads CASSPGTSVNEQFF. CDR3 nucleotides: TGTGCCAGCAGCCCCGGGACTAGCGTAAATGAGCAGTTCTTC.

The rearrangement links TRBV7-9 to TRBJ1-4, with 7 bases matching TRBD1. The ends lost 5 bases at V and 8 bases at J; junction bases unmatched: 11. Germline values: CDR1 SEHNR, CDR2 FQNEAQ (reference sequence). The length of the CDR3 is 15 residues. Here the CDR3 DNA reads TGTGCCAGCAGCCCCATGGGACAGTGGGGCGAAAAACTGTTTTTT. Amino acids: CASSPMGQWGEKLFF.

The chain recombines TRBV29-1 with TRBJ1-5, with 7 bases that match TRBD1. The germline V gene encodes CDR1 SQVTM and CDR2 ANQGSEA. Trimming removed 7 bases from V and 4 bases from J; junction bases left unmatched: 7. The CDR3 runs to 13 residues. The CDR3 loop reads CSARQGWNQPQHF. In DNA form, the CDR3 reads TGCAGCGCGCGACAGGGTTGGAATCAGCCCCAGCATTTT.

The rearrangement uses TRBV3-1 (or the pseudogene TRBV3-2) and TRBJ2-7, with TRBD2 matching over 11 bases. J gave up 3 bases and V 2 bases, and 9 bases lay outside the gene matches. There are 17 residues in the CDR3. Germline CDR1 LGHDT, CDR2 YNNKEL (reference sequence). The chain's CDR3 is CASSQLFLLAGGYEQYF. The CDR3, as DNA: TGTGCCAGCAGCCAACTCTTTTTGCTAGCGGGAGGCTACGAGCAGTACTTC.

The V gene is TRBV21-1, the J gene TRBJ1-1. TRBV21-1 is given as a pseudogene. The CDR3 consists of 9 residues. CDR3 nucleotide sequence: TGTGCCATCAAACGAGGAGCTTTCTTT. Protein sequence: CAIKRGAFF.

This chain uses TRBV2 with TRBJ2-1, with TRBD1 matching over 10 bases. The V gene end was trimmed by 8 bases and the J gene end by 7 bases; junction bases not matched to a gene: 8. The germline V gene has CDR1 SNHLY and CDR2 FYNNEI. The CDR3 runs to 14 residues. The CDR3 DNA reads TGTGCCAGCTTCCGGGACAGGGGTAGGAATGAGCAGTTCTTC. The encoded protein is CASFRDRGRNEQFF.

This clone was detected a few times. This rearrangement joins TRBV19 to TRBJ2-3, with D maybe TRBD1 (6 bases). This CDR3 comprises 15 residues. The V and J ends lost 8 bases and 2 bases respectively, with 17 bases between them. The V gene's germline CDR1 is LNHDA and CDR2 SQIVND (reference sequence). CDR3 nucleotide sequence: TGTGCCAGTTCCGAAACAGGGTACTACACAGATACGCAGTATTTT. It translates to CASSETGYYTDTQYF.

This clone has more than one count but fewer than ten. CDR3 sequence: CASISGIDDGYTF. The DNA for the CDR3 is TGTGCCAGCATTTCAGGGATTGATGATGGCTACACCTTC. This rearrangement joins TRBV2 to TRBJ1-2, with TRBD1 as a possible D gene (5 bases). The germline V and J ends were trimmed by 7 bases and 6 bases, with 15 bases remaining between them. The CDR3 is made up of 13 amino acids. CDR1 and CDR2 (germline): SNHLY, FYNNEI.

CDR3 bases: TGTGCCAGCAGTTACTCCGGAGGGACGGATACGCAGTATTTT. It codes for CASSYSGGTDTQYF. The chain carries TRBV6-5 and TRBJ2-3; possibly TRBD2 for D (6 bases). The V gene lost 0 bases and the J gene lost 6 bases, with 10 bases spanning the gap. CDR1 MNHEY and CDR2 SVGAGI come from the germline V gene. The CDR3 extends over 14 amino acids.

The chain employs TRBV4-2 and TRBJ2-7; 11 nucleotides line up with TRBD2. Germline assignment: CDR1 LGHNA and CDR2 YNFKEQ. V lost 1 base, J lost 5 bases, and 10 bases stayed unmatched. The CDR3 is 17 amino acids. The CDR3 sequence is CASSQGIAGGQGNEQYF. The CDR3 bases are TGTGCCAGCAGCCAAGGTATAGCGGGGGGGCAGGGAAACGAGCAGTACTTC.

The chain is built from TRBV7-8 and TRBJ2-2, with a tentative D call TRBD1 (5 bases). Germline values: CDR1 SGHVS, CDR2 FQNEAQ. CDR3 size: 16 residues. The germline V and J ends were trimmed by 1 base and 3 bases, with 12 bases remaining between them. The CDR3 sequence is CASSLVGVADTGELFF. The CDR3 nucleotides are TGTGCCAGCAGCTTAGTAGGGGTTGCGGACACCGGGGAGCTGTTTTTT.

V usage is TRBV7-2 and J usage is TRBJ2-7; D unclear. Germline V gene lookup returns CDR1 SGHTA and CDR2 FQGNSA. Trimming left V 1 base short and J 3 bases short, with 10 bases between. The CDR3 length is 14 residues. CDR3 amino acids: CASSLDVELYEQYF. The CDR3 bases are TGTGCCAGCAGCTTAGACGTGGAGCTCTACGAGCAGTACTTC.

The CDR3 spells CASSQEGSSRSYEQYF. In DNA, the CDR3 is TGTGCCAGCAGCCAAGAGGGGTCTAGCAGGTCCTACGAGCAGTACTTC. This sequence joins TRBV4-2 and TRBJ2-7; D is possibly TRBD2 (5 bases). Germline values: CDR1 LGHNA, CDR2 YNFKEQ. The germline V and J ends were trimmed by 0 bases and 1 base, with 13 bases remaining between them. The CDR3 sequence is 16 residues long.

The chain is built from TRBV20-1 and TRBJ1-1, with 7 nucleotides matching TRBD1. Per the germline V gene, CDR1 is DFQATT and CDR2 is SNEGSKA (reference sequence). The V segment lost 3 bases and the J segment 2 bases; nucleotides outside the gene matches: 9. The CDR3 is 15 residues long. CDR3 sequence: CSASDREGRNTEAFF. The CDR3 DNA follows: TGCAGTGCTAGTGACAGGGAGGGGAGAAACACTGAAGCTTTCTTT.

This sequence joins TRBV7-6 and TRBJ2-7, with 8 bases that match TRBD2. The CDR3 extends over 16 amino acids. Per germline, CDR1 SGHVS and CDR2 FNYEAQ. The trim removed 5 bases at V and 4 bases at J, leaving 13 bases unmatched. Written as DNA, the CDR3 is TGTGCCAGCAGCGCTCCCCCGGGACTAGAGGTATACGAGCAGTACTTC. This gives the protein CASSAPPGLEVYEQYF.

The chain uses TRBV24-1 and TRBJ2-3; 9 bases fit TRBD2. The CDR3 contains 17 residues. Trimming cost V 2 bases and J 2 bases; bases outside gene matches: 7. Germline CDR1 and CDR2: KGHDR and SFDVKD. In DNA, the CDR3 is TGTGCCACCAGTGATTCAGGAGCGGGGGGCAACACAGATACGCAGTATTTT. Translated, it gives CATSDSGAGGNTDTQYF.

V is TRBV5-5 and J is TRBJ2-2; 11 positions match TRBD2. CDR3 length: 15 amino acids. The trim removed 4 bases at V and 5 bases at J, leaving 4 bases unmatched. Germline V gene sequence: CDR1 SGHKS, CDR2 YYEKEE (reference sequence). CDR3 coding DNA: TGTGCCAGCAGCGTACTAGCGGGGGTGACCGGGGAGCTGTTTTTT. It specifies CASSVLAGVTGELFF.

The chain is built from TRBV24-1 and TRBJ2-1; TRBD2 matches 8 bases. This CDR3 is 15 amino acids long. Germline CDR1 and CDR2: KGHDR and SFDVKD. The ends lost 3 bases at V and 9 bases at J; junction bases unmatched: 9. CDR3 sequence (DNA): TGTGCCACCAGTGATCCAGCGGGAGTTGGGTTTGAGCAGTTCTTC. This gives the protein CATSDPAGVGFEQFF.

The rearrangement uses TRBV5-5 and TRBJ1-4, with unresolved D. The CDR3 extends over 15 amino acids. V lost 0 bases, J lost 7 bases, and 13 bases lay in between. CDR1 is SGHKS and CDR2 is YYEKEE in the germline V gene (reference sequence). In nucleotides, the CDR3 is TGTGCCAGCAGCTTGGGAGGACTCAGGCCTGAAAAACTGTTTTTT. Its translation is CASSLGGLRPEKLFF.

The V and J genes are TRBV6-1 and TRBJ1-2; weak D call: TRBD1 (5 bases). V was trimmed by 2 bases and J by 7 bases, leaving 17 bases between them. Germline V gene data show CDR1 as MNHNS and CDR2 as SASEGT. This CDR3 has 15 residues. CDR3 nucleotides: TGTGCCAGCAGTGAAATGTTAACAGGTATAAGTGGCTACACCTTC. This translates into CASSEMLTGISGYTF.

The J gene is TRBJ2-7, the V gene TRBV6-2 or TRBV6-3; 9 nucleotides match TRBD1. Germline CDR1 MNHEY, CDR2 SVGEGT. The CDR3 is 14 residues long. The trim removed 6 bases at V and 6 bases at J, leaving 9 bases unmatched. The CDR3 sequence: CASSSRRDRAEQYF. The CDR3 region has the DNA TGTGCCAGCAGCTCACGCCGGGACAGGGCCGAGCAGTACTTC.

The V gene is TRBV6-2 or TRBV6-3, the J gene TRBJ2-1, with 9 nucleotides matching TRBD2. From germline, CDR1 is MNHEY and CDR2 SVGEGT. The CDR3 is 20 residues long. V dropped 4 bases and J dropped 0; count of bases not matched to a gene: 16. In nucleotides, the CDR3 is TGTGCCAGCAGTTCCGCCCTTGGGGCGGGAGGGATCAGCTCCTACAATGAGCAGTTCTTC. This codes for CASSSALGAGGISSYNEQFF.

The V call is TRBV7-9, the J call TRBJ2-3; TRBD2 matches 8 bases. After removal of 1 base from V and 4 bases from J, the junction contained 4 bases not matched to a gene. Germline lookup yields CDR1 SEHNR and CDR2 FQNEAQ (reference sequence). CDR3 length: 15 amino acids. Here the CDR3 DNA reads TGTGCCAGCAGCTTAGATCTAGCGGGTCCAGATACGCAGTATTTT. Encoded protein: CASSLDLAGPDTQYF.

The chain has TRBV7-7 and TRBJ2-5; 12 bases fit TRBD2. CDR3 length: 16 amino acids. The germline gives CDR1 SSHAT, CDR2 FNYEAQ (reference sequence). Trimming at V came to 5 bases and at J to 5 bases, leaving 9 bases not matched to a gene. The CDR3 coding sequence is TGTGCCAGCAGCCTTCTAGCGGGAGGGCCGACGGAGACCCAGTACTTC. It translates to CASSLLAGGPTETQYF.